Below are 22 T cell receptor beta chains sequenced from a single sample in a study of OX40 agonist ivuxolimab in advanced cancers. Measured with immunoSEQ multiplex PCR; TCRdb has only the in-frame clones, and not every one. The sample carries some 99,000 clones, 90% recorded once. This material consisted of CD4+ or CD8+ T cells sorted from blood, taken in a trial of the OX40 agonist ivuxolimab. These receptors all come from an adult with an advanced solid tumor such as melanoma, head and neck, liver or kidney cancer.

V is TRBV30 and J is TRBJ1-2; D is unclear. The CDR3 contains 13 residues. Germline V gene data show CDR1 as GTSNPN and CDR2 as SVGIG (reference sequence). Trimming took 0 bases from V and 1 from J, leaving 6 bases between them. CDR3 region: CAWSVDRNYGYTF. CDR3 nucleotide sequence: TGTGCCTGGAGTGTAGACCGTAACTATGGCTACACCTTC.

This clone came up a few times. The chain is built from TRBV5-1 and TRBJ2-4; 10 bases are shared with TRBD2. The CDR3 runs 19 residues. The germline V gene encodes CDR1 SGHRS and CDR2 YFSETQ. J was trimmed by 8 bases and V by 0 bases; bases with no gene match: 17. In DNA form, the CDR3 reads TGCGCCAGCAGCTTGGTGGGGGCAGCGGGAGGGATTGCCAGTGACATTCAGTACTTC. Amino acid sequence: CASSLVGAAGGIASDIQYF.

This rearrangement joins TRBV5-8 to TRBJ2-3; D is perhaps TRBD1 or TRBD2 (5 bases each). V was pared by 3 bases and J by 1 base, with 12 bases between. This CDR3 contains 15 residues. The germline V gene encodes CDR1 SGHTS and CDR2 YDEGEE. The CDR3 region is CASSWARGGTDTQYF. CDR3 in DNA: TGTGCCAGCAGCTGGGCTCGAGGGGGCACAGATACGCAGTATTTT.

The V call is TRBV29-1, the J call TRBJ2-1; 11 bases line up with TRBD2. CDR3 size: 13 residues. Trimming cost V 3 bases and J 12 bases; bases outside gene matches: 7. CDR1 is SQVTM and CDR2 is ANQGSEA in the germline V gene. Here the CDR3 reads CSVDTSGRNLQFF. In DNA form, the CDR3 reads TGCAGCGTTGATACTAGCGGGAGAAATTTGCAGTTCTTC.

This clone was picked up one time. The DNA of the CDR3 is TGTGCCAGCAGCTTAGGAGTATCTGACAGCCACTACGAGCAGTACTTC. Translating gives CASSLGVSDSHYEQYF. The rearrangement links TRBV7-2 to TRBJ2-7; possibly TRBD1 for D (5 bases). V gave up 1 base and J gave up 3 bases, with 16 bases separating them. The CDR3 is 16 residues long. From germline, CDR1 is SGHTA and CDR2 FQGNSA.

This rearrangement joins TRBV19 to TRBJ1-1, with D possibly matching TRBD1 (6 bases). With 3 bases removed from V and 1 base from J, the gap between germline ends came to 15 bases. Germline CDR1 and CDR2: LNHDA and SQIVND (reference sequence). The CDR3 extends over 16 amino acids. CDR3 region: CASSMVPAGANTEAFF. The CDR3 nucleotides read TGTGCCAGTAGTATGGTGCCCGCAGGGGCGAACACTGAAGCTTTCTTT. The entire variable domain, with the rest obtained from reference TRBV19 and TRBJ1-1, is as follows: DGGITQSPKYLFRKEGQNVTLSCEQNLNHDAMYWYRQDPGQGLRLIYYSQIVNDFQKGDIAEGYSVSREKKESFPLTVTSAQKNPTAFYLCASSMVPAGANTEAFFGQGTRLTVV.

Note on this clone: A junction boundary mismatches the germline segment, possibly from a read error. This chain's CDR3 is CASSLTGTGGAKIPF. The DNA of the CDR3 is TGTGCCAGCAGCTTAACCGGGACAGGGGGCGCTAAGATCCCCTTC. This rearrangement joins TRBV11-2 to TRBJ2-7; 12 bases fit TRBD1. This CDR3 has 15 amino acids. CDR1 and CDR2 from the germline V gene are SGHAT and FQNNGV.

V and J are TRBV28 and TRBJ2-7; D ambiguous. The germline CDR1 and CDR2 sequences are MDHEN and SYDVKM. The CDR3 runs to 13 residues. Trimming removed 7 bases at V and 4 bases at J, with 14 bases between. This CDR3 reads CASTKGSSYEQYF. In DNA form, the CDR3 reads TGTGCCAGCACCAAGGGCAGTTCTTACGAGCAGTACTTC.

The chain employs TRBV5-4 and TRBJ2-3; 7 bases match TRBD1. The CDR3 sequence is 14 residues long. Trimming cost V 2 bases and J 3 bases; bases outside gene matches: 3. CDR1 is SGHNT, CDR2 YYREEE, per germline (reference sequence). The CDR3 here is CASSLQGRTDTQYF. The CDR3 DNA reads TGTGCCAGCAGCTTACAGGGGCGGACAGATACGCAGTATTTT.

The rearrangement uses TRBV28 and TRBJ2-7, with D possibly TRBD2 on 6 matching bases. Germline V lookup: CDR1 MDHEN, CDR2 SYDVKM. Trimming pared 4 bases from V and 1 base from J, leaving 17 bases between. The CDR3 extends over 16 amino acids. CDR3 DNA sequence: TGTGCCAGCAGTTCCGTGGGACTTTTTGGGTCCTACGAGCAGTACTTC. It is translated as CASSSVGLFGSYEQYF.

The chain combines TRBV10-3 with TRBJ2-3; no definite D call. CDR1 is ENHRY and CDR2 is SYGVKD in the germline V gene. Trimming stripped 9 bases from V and 3 bases from J, with 10 bases between. The CDR3 sequence is 12 residues long. The CDR3 is CAMGFGTDTQYF. In nucleotides, the CDR3 is TGTGCCATGGGGTTTGGGACAGATACGCAGTATTTT.

This chain connects TRBV6-5 to TRBJ1-2, with a possible D match to TRBD1 (6 bases). V was cut by 10 bases and J by 4 bases, with 13 bases left in between. Germline CDR1 and CDR2: MNHEY and SVGAGI. The CDR3 loop spans 12 amino acids. CDR3 residues: CAIRTVPYGYTF. The CDR3 bases are TGTGCCATCCGGACAGTCCCCTATGGCTACACCTTC.

The V call is TRBV7-2, the J call TRBJ2-5, with a possible D match to TRBD2 (6 bases). CDR3 size: 16 residues. V was trimmed by 5 bases and J by 4 bases, leaving 20 bases between them. Looked up from germline, CDR1 is SGHTA and CDR2 is FQGNSA. The CDR3: CASSRGFVGSGETQYF. The CDR3 DNA sequence: TGTGCCAGCAGCCGGGGGTTTGTGGGGTCCGGAGAGACCCAGTACTTC. The full variable domain, in which reference TRBV7-2 and TRBJ2-5 provide the parts outside the CDR3, is GAGVSQSPSNKVTEKGKDVELRCDPISGHTALYWYRQSLGQGLEFLIYFQGNSAPDKSGLPSDRFSAERTGGSVSTLTIQRTQQEDSAVYLCASSRGFVGSGETQYFGPGTRLLVL.

This sequence joins TRBV6-5 and TRBJ2-7; tentatively, D is TRBD1 (6 bases). Trimming removed 0 bases at V and 3 bases at J, with 12 bases between. Germline CDR1 MNHEY, CDR2 SVGAGI. The CDR3 totals 15 residues. This CDR3 reads CASSYSKDSHYEQYF. As DNA, the CDR3 is TGTGCCAGCAGTTACTCGAAGGACAGCCACTACGAGCAGTACTTC.

The chain is built from TRBV5-1 and TRBJ2-1, with 12 positions matching TRBD1. This CDR3 is 16 amino acids long. The ends lost 6 bases at V and 7 bases at J; junction bases unmatched: 11. The germline gives CDR1 SGHRS, CDR2 YFSETQ. CDR3 bases: TGCGCCAGCACCCTGGGGGGGACAGGGGGCCGAAATGAGCAGTTCTTC. Its protein is CASTLGGTGGRNEQFF.

This clone was seen only a few times. This chain joins TRBV19 and TRBJ2-2, with D tentatively TRBD1 (6 bases). CDR3 length: 15 amino acids. V was clipped by 3 bases and J by 7 bases, with 15 bases between them. In germline, CDR1 is LNHDA, CDR2 SQIVND (reference sequence). CDR3 residues: CASSIQTGIGGELFF. Here the CDR3 DNA reads TGTGCCAGTAGTATTCAAACAGGGATTGGCGGGGAGCTGTTTTTT.

This chain links TRBV7-2 with TRBJ1-2; D gene unclear. Trimming left V 0 bases short and J 0 bases short, with 11 bases between. CDR1 and CDR2 from the germline V gene are SGHTA and FQGNSA. This CDR3 is 16 amino acids long. CDR3 sequence: CASSLAWTTSNYGYTF. For the CDR3, the DNA is TGTGCCAGCAGCTTAGCTTGGACCACTTCTAACTATGGCTACACCTTC.

This chain uses TRBV7-9 with TRBJ1-1; no clear D. V was shortened by 4 bases and J by 4 bases, with 16 bases between the two germline ends. Germline CDR1 SEHNR, CDR2 FQNEAQ (reference sequence). The CDR3 extends over 15 amino acids. The CDR3 DNA reads TGTGCCAGCAGCTCAAACGGGGAGATCGGCACTGAAGCTTTCTTT. Residues: CASSSNGEIGTEAFF.

The genes are TRBV30 and TRBJ2-1; maybe TRBD2 (5 bases). The CDR3 covers 14 residues. Germline assignment: CDR1 GTSNPN and CDR2 SVGIG (reference sequence). V lost 5 bases, J lost 5 bases, and 16 bases lay in between. The CDR3 loop is CAWRADDPDNEQFF. The CDR3 DNA reads as TGTGCCTGGCGAGCGGACGACCCCGACAATGAGCAGTTCTTC. Variable domain in full (rest from reference TRBV30 and TRBJ2-1): SQTIHQWPATLVQPVGSPLSLECTVEGTSNPNLYWYRQAAGRGLQLLFYSVGIGQISSEVPQNLSASRPQDRQFILSSKKLLLSDSGFYLCAWRADDPDNEQFFGPGTRLTVL.

The chain joins TRBV14 to TRBJ2-1; TRBD2 matches at 8 bases. The CDR3 runs 18 residues. The V segment lost 0 bases and the J segment 7 bases; nucleotides outside the gene matches: 14. The germline V gene encodes CDR1 SGHDN and CDR2 FVKESK. As DNA, the CDR3 is TGTGCCAGCAGCCAAGATAGGGGGTTAGCGGGAAGCAGTAATGAGCAGTTCTTC. Its protein is CASSQDRGLAGSSNEQFF. Supplemented by reference TRBV14 and TRBJ2-1, the full variable domain reads EAGVTQFPSHSVIEKGQTVTLRCDPISGHDNLYWYRRVMGKEIKFLLHFVKESKQDESGMPNNRFLAERTGGTYSTLKVQPAELEDSGVYFCASSQDRGLAGSSNEQFFGPGTRLTVL.

V usage is TRBV30 and J usage is TRBJ1-1; maybe TRBD1 (5 bases). V lost 2 bases and J 0 bases, leaving 16 bases between the germline ends. There are 16 residues in the CDR3. Per germline, CDR1 GTSNPN and CDR2 SVGIG (reference sequence). CDR3 sequence (DNA): TGTGCCTGGAGTCGATTCACGGGACTGATGAACACTGAAGCTTTCTTT. Protein sequence: CAWSRFTGLMNTEAFF.

The CDR3 DNA reads as TGTGCCAGCAGTGTCCAGCGAGAGACCCAGTACTTC. Translating gives CASSVQRETQYF. The chain couples TRBV2 to TRBJ2-5; D is undetermined. Germline CDR1 is SNHLY and CDR2 is FYNNEI. Trimming pared 4 bases from V and 4 bases from J, leaving 7 bases between. This CDR3 has 12 amino acids.